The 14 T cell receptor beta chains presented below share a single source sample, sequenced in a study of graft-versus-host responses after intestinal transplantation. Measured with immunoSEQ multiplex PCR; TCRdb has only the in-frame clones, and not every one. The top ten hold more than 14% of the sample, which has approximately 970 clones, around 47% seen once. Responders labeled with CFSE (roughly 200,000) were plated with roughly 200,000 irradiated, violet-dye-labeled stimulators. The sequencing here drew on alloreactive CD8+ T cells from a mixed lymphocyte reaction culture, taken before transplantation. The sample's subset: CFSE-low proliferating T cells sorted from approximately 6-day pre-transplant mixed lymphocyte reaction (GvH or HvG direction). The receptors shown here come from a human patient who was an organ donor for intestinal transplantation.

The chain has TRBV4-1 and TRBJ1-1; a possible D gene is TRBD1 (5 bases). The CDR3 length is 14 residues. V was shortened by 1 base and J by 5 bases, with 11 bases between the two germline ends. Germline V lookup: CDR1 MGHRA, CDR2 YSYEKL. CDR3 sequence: CASSQAVRGTEAFF. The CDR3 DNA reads TGCGCCAGCAGCCAAGCCGTCCGGGGGACTGAAGCTTTCTTT.

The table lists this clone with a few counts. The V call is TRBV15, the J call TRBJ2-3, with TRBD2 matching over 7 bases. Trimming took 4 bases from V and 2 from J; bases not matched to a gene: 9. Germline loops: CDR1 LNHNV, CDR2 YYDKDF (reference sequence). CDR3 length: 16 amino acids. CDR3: CATSISRGEATDTQYF. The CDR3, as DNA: TGTGCCACCAGCATTTCTCGGGGGGAGGCCACAGATACGCAGTATTTT.

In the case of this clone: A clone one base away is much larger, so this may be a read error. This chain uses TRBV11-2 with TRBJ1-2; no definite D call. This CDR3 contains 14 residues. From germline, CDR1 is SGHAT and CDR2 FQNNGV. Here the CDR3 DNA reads TGTGCCATCAGCTTAAATATAGGAGGCACTGGCTACACCTTC. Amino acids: CAISLNIGGTGYTF.

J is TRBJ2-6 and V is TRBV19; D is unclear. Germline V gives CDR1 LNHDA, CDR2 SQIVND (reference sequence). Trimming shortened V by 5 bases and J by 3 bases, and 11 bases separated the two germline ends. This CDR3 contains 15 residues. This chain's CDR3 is CASSPGGGGANVLTF. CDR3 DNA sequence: TGTGCCAGTAGTCCCGGTGGTGGTGGGGCCAACGTCCTGACTTTC.

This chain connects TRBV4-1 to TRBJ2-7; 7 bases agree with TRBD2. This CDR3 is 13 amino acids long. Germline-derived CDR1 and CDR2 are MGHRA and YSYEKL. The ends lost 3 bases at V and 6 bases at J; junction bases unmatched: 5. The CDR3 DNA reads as TGCGCCAGCAGCCACGCGGGAGCCTCCGAGCAGTACTTC. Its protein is CASSHAGASEQYF.

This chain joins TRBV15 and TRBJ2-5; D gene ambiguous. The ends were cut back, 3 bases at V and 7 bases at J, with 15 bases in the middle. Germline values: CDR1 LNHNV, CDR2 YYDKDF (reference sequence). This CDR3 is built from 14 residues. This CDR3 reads CATSRTPAAATQYF. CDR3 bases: TGTGCCACCAGCAGGACCCCAGCCGCCGCGACCCAGTACTTC.

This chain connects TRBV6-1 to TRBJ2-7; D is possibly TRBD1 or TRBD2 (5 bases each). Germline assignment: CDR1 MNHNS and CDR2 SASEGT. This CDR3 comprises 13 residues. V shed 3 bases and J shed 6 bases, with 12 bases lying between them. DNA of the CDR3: TGTGCCAGCAGTGACGGGACGGGTTCCGAGCAGTACTTC. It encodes CASSDGTGSEQYF.

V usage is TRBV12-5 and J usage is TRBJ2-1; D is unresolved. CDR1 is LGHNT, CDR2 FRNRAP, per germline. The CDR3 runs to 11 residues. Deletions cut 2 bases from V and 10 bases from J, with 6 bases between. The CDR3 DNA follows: TGTGCTAGTGGTTTGTTGGGGGAGCAGTTCTTC. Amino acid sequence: CASGLLGEQFF. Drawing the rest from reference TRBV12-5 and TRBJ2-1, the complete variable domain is DARVTQTPRHKVTEMGQEVTMRCQPILGHNTVFWYRQTMMQGLELLAYFRNRAPLDDSGMPKDRFSAEMPDATLATLKIQPSEPRDSAVYFCASGLLGEQFFGPGTRLTVL.

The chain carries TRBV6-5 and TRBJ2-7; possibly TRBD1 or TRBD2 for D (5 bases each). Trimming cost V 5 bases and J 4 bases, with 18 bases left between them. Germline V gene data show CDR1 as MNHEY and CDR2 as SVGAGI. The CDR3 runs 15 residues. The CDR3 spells CASSAGDGTKYEQYF. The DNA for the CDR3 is TGTGCCAGCAGTGCCGGTGATGGGACCAAGTACGAGCAGTACTTC.

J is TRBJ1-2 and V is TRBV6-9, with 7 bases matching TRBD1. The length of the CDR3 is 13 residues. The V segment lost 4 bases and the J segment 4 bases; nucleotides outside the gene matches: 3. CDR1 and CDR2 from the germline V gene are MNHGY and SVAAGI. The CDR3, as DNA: TGTGCCAGCAGTTCGACAGGGACCTATGGCTACACCTTC. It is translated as CASSSTGTYGYTF.

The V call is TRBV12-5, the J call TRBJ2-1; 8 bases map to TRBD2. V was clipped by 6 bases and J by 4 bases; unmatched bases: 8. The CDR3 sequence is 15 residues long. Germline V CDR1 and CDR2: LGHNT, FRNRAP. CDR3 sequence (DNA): TGTGCTAGTGGCACCAGCGGGAGCTTATACAATGAGCAGTTCTTC. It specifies CASGTSGSLYNEQFF.

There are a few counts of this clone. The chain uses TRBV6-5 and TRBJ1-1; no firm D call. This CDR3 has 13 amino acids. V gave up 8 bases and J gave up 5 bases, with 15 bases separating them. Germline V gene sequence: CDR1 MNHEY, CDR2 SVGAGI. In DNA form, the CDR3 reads TGTGCCAGCGTGGTAGGGCTGTGGACTGAAGCTTTCTTT. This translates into CASVVGLWTEAFF.

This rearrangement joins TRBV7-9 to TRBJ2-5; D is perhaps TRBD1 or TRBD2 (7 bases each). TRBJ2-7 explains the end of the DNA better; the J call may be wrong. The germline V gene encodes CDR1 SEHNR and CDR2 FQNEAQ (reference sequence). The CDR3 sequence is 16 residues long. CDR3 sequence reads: CASSLRPGGGAYEQYF. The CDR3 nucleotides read TGTGCCAGCAGCTTAAGACCAGGGGGAGGGGCCTACGAGCAGTACTTC.

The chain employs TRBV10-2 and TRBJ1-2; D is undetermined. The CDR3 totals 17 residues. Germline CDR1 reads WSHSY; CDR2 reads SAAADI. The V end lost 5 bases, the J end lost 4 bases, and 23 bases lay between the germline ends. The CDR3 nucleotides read TGCGCCAGCAGTTTTAAAACCACCTCCAGAAAGACCTATGGCTACACCTTC. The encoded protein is CASSFKTTSRKTYGYTF.